The rows below give T cell receptor beta chains drawn from one sample of a study of cytomegalovirus exposure and HLA in healthy donors. TCRdb's table, derived via immunoSEQ multiplex PCR, lists solely in-frame clones and lacks some. This sample yields 140,000 to 150,000 clones, of which around 80% are seen a single time; under 6% belongs to the top ten. What was sequenced was PBMCs. The receptors shown here come from a man aged 40-55 years in good health and CMV-seronegative. The CDR3 runs from the conserved cysteine through the conserved F or W. D genes are given only for firm matches. Not all rows give a size; the values are once, few, many and, for expanded clones, a class.

D gene: TRBD1; clone size: once; CDR3 length: 15; J gene: TRBJ2-2; V gene: TRBV6-5; CDR3 protein: CASSYSQGAPGELFF; CDR3 DNA: TGTGCCAGCAGTTACTCCCAGGGGGCCCCCGGGGAGCTGTTTTTT
D gene: TRBD2; clone size: -; CDR3 length: 15; J gene: TRBJ2-2; V gene: TRBV9; CDR3 protein: CASSVLAGNTGELFF; CDR3 DNA: TGTGCCAGCAGCGTATTAGCGGGGAACACCGGGGAGCTGTTTTTT
D gene: -; clone size: -; CDR3 length: 14; J gene: TRBJ2-6; V gene: TRBV9; CDR3 protein: CASTLYSGANVLTF; CDR3 DNA: TGTGCCAGCACCTTATACTCTGGGGCCAACGTCCTGACTTTC
D gene: TRBD1; clone size: once; CDR3 length: 15; J gene: TRBJ2-7; V gene: TRBV7-9; CDR3 protein: CASSPETGESYEQYF; CDR3 DNA: TGTGCCAGCAGCCCGGAAACAGGGGAATCCTACGAGCAGTACTTC
D gene: TRBD1; clone size: few; CDR3 length: 14; J gene: TRBJ1-1; V gene: TRBV2; CDR3 protein: CASRPGTVGTEAFF; CDR3 DNA: TGTGCCAGCAGACCCGGGACAGTTGGAACTGAAGCTTTCTTT
D gene: TRBD2; clone size: once; CDR3 length: 15; J gene: TRBJ2-1; V gene: TRBV27; CDR3 protein: CASSLRAGPYNEQFF; CDR3 DNA: TGTGCCAGCAGTTTAAGAGCGGGGCCCTACAATGAGCAGTTCTTC
D gene: TRBD1; clone size: -; CDR3 length: 14; J gene: TRBJ2-3; V gene: TRBV10-3; CDR3 protein: CAINTGTGSDTQYF; CDR3 DNA: TGTGCCATCAATACCGGGACAGGGTCAGATACGCAGTATTTT
D gene: TRBD1; clone size: -; CDR3 length: 14; J gene: TRBJ2-7; V gene: TRBV27; CDR3 protein: CASSLRQGLREQYF; CDR3 DNA: TGTGCCAGCAGTTTAAGACAGGGTTTGAGGGAGCAGTACTTC
D gene: -; clone size: -; CDR3 length: 12; J gene: TRBJ1-5; V gene: TRBV29-1; CDR3 protein: CSVGAQNQPQHF; CDR3 DNA: TGCAGCGTTGGGGCACAGAATCAGCCCCAGCATTTT
D gene: -; clone size: -; CDR3 length: 14; J gene: TRBJ1-6; V gene: TRBV28; CDR3 protein: CASRGPPSNSPLHF; CDR3 DNA: TGTGCCAGCAGGGGCCCCCCCTCTAATTCACCCCTCCACTTT
D gene: TRBD1; clone size: -; CDR3 length: 14; J gene: TRBJ2-5; V gene: TRBV11-3; CDR3 protein: CASSLTGNQETQYF; CDR3 DNA: TGTGCCAGCAGCTTGACAGGGAACCAAGAGACCCAGTACTTC
D gene: -; clone size: -; CDR3 length: 15; J gene: TRBJ2-7; V gene: TRBV19; CDR3 protein: CASSIRKGGSYEQYF; CDR3 DNA: TGTGCCAGTAGTATACGTAAAGGGGGCTCCTACGAGCAGTACTTC
D gene: -; clone size: -; CDR3 length: 14; J gene: TRBJ2-7; V gene: TRBV18; CDR3 protein: CASSPPSRSWEQYF; CDR3 DNA: TGTGCCAGCTCACCACCCAGCCGGAGTTGGGAGCAGTACTTC
D gene: TRBD1; clone size: -; CDR3 length: 17; J gene: TRBJ2-2; V gene: TRBV23-1; CDR3 protein: CASSRRTGLTNTGELFF; CDR3 DNA: TGCGCCAGCAGCAGAAGGACAGGGCTCACGAACACCGGGGAGCTGTTTTTT
D gene: TRBD1; clone size: -; CDR3 length: 16; J gene: TRBJ2-7; V gene: TRBV7-2; CDR3 protein: CASSLASQGAKYEQYF; CDR3 DNA: TGTGCCAGCAGCTTAGCGAGTCAGGGGGCGAAGTACGAGCAGTACTTC
D gene: -; clone size: -; CDR3 length: 15; J gene: TRBJ2-2; V gene: TRBV30; CDR3 protein: CAWKQGLGGRGELFF; CDR3 DNA: TGTGCCTGGAAACAGGGTCTTGGGGGCAGGGGGGAGCTGTTTTTT
D gene: -; clone size: -; CDR3 length: 14; J gene: TRBJ2-1; V gene: TRBV4-3; CDR3 protein: CASSHREGVNEQFF; CDR3 DNA: TGCGCCAGCAGCCACAGGGAAGGAGTGAATGAGCAGTTCTTC
D gene: -; clone size: -; CDR3 length: 14; J gene: TRBJ2-3; V gene: TRBV28; CDR3 protein: CASSSKGDGDTQYF; CDR3 DNA: TGTGCCAGCAGTTCGAAGGGGGACGGAGATACGCAGTATTTT
D gene: -; clone size: -; CDR3 length: 15; J gene: TRBJ1-5; V gene: TRBV19; CDR3 protein: CASSKMGRLGQPQHF; CDR3 DNA: TGTGCCAGTAGTAAGATGGGCAGGCTTGGACAGCCCCAGCATTTT
D gene: -; clone size: -; CDR3 length: 14; J gene: TRBJ1-6; V gene: TRBV25-1; CDR3 protein: CALQSSSYNSPLHF; CDR3 DNA: TGTGCCTTACAGTCCAGCTCCTATAATTCACCCCTCCACTTT
D gene: TRBD1; clone size: -; CDR3 length: 13; J gene: TRBJ1-2; V gene: TRBV5-6; CDR3 protein: CASSKTGLSGYTF; CDR3 DNA: TGTGCCAGCAGCAAGACAGGGTTAAGTGGCTACACCTTC
D gene: TRBD2; clone size: -; CDR3 length: 11; J gene: TRBJ2-5; V gene: TRBV6-5; CDR3 protein: CASRGTSGVYF; CDR3 DNA: TGTGCCAGCAGGGGGACTAGCGGGGTTTACTTC
D gene: -; clone size: -; CDR3 length: 13; J gene: TRBJ2-7; V gene: TRBV13; CDR3 protein: CASSLQSAYEQYF; CDR3 DNA: TGTGCCAGCAGCCTTCAGTCTGCCTACGAGCAGTACTTC
D gene: -; clone size: -; CDR3 length: 14; J gene: TRBJ2-3; V gene: TRBV19; CDR3 protein: CASSEATTTDTQYF; CDR3 DNA: TGTGCCAGTAGCGAGGCTACCACCACAGATACGCAGTATTTT
D gene: -; clone size: -; CDR3 length: 14; J gene: TRBJ2-1; V gene: TRBV30; CDR3 protein: CAWSPSRQSNEQFF; CDR3 DNA: TGTGCCTGGAGTCCTTCGAGACAGAGCAATGAGCAGTTCTTC
D gene: TRBD1; clone size: -; CDR3 length: 15; J gene: TRBJ2-7; V gene: TRBV7-9; CDR3 protein: CASSPRGQGAYEQYF; CDR3 DNA: TGTGCCAGCAGCCCCCGGGGACAGGGGGCCTACGAGCAGTACTTC
D gene: TRBD1; clone size: -; CDR3 length: 16; J gene: TRBJ2-6; V gene: TRBV12-5; CDR3 protein: CASGLQGAAGANVLTF; CDR3 DNA: TGTGCTAGTGGTTTGCAGGGGGCAGCTGGGGCCAACGTCCTGACTTTC
D gene: TRBD1; clone size: -; CDR3 length: 15; J gene: TRBJ2-1; V gene: TRBV2; CDR3 protein: CASKGASGELNEQFF; CDR3 DNA: TGTGCCAGCAAGGGGGCCAGCGGAGAACTCAATGAGCAGTTCTTC
D gene: TRBD1; clone size: -; CDR3 length: 14; J gene: TRBJ1-3; V gene: TRBV5-4; CDR3 protein: CASSSDRAGNTIYF; CDR3 DNA: TGTGCCAGCAGCTCGGACAGGGCTGGAAACACCATATATTTT
D gene: TRBD2; clone size: -; CDR3 length: 17; J gene: TRBJ2-3; V gene: TRBV18; CDR3 protein: CASSPLAGGVGTDTQYF; CDR3 DNA: TGTGCCAGCTCACCCCTAGCGGGGGGGGTAGGCACAGATACGCAGTATTTT
D gene: TRBD1; clone size: few; CDR3 length: 14; J gene: TRBJ2-5; V gene: TRBV12-5; CDR3 protein: CASGRGQGQETQYF; CDR3 DNA: TGTGCTAGTGGCCGAGGACAGGGCCAAGAGACCCAGTACTTC
D gene: -; clone size: -; CDR3 length: 16; J gene: TRBJ1-6; V gene: TRBV11-2; CDR3 protein: CASSNDLGGGNSPLHF; CDR3 DNA: TGTGCCAGCAGCAACGACCTAGGGGGGGGCAATTCACCCCTCCACTTT
D gene: -; clone size: -; CDR3 length: 15; J gene: TRBJ1-1; V gene: TRBV4-1; CDR3 protein: CASSQGLQMNTEAFF; CDR3 DNA: TGCGCCAGCAGCCAAGGACTGCAGATGAACACTGAAGCTTTCTTT
D gene: TRBD1; clone size: -; CDR3 length: 14; J gene: TRBJ1-2; V gene: TRBV7-2; CDR3 protein: CASSKGQGNRGYTF; CDR3 DNA: TGTGCCAGCAGCAAGGGACAGGGGAATCGGGGCTACACCTTC
D gene: -; clone size: -; CDR3 length: 14; J gene: TRBJ1-1; V gene: TRBV6-5; CDR3 protein: CASSTNQGSTEAFF; CDR3 DNA: TGTGCCAGCAGTACTAACCAGGGTAGCACTGAAGCTTTCTTT
D gene: TRBD2; clone size: once; CDR3 length: 15; J gene: TRBJ2-5; V gene: TRBV5-1; CDR3 protein: CASSLGSGGQETQYF; CDR3 DNA: TGCGCCAGCAGCTTAGGTAGCGGGGGACAAGAGACCCAGTACTTC
D gene: -; clone size: -; CDR3 length: 14; J gene: TRBJ1-6; V gene: TRBV28; CDR3 protein: CASSLQGTNSPLHF; CDR3 DNA: TGTGCCAGCAGTTTACAGGGGACTAATTCACCCCTCCACTTT